Reported below is one T cell receptor (beta chain). Its antigen is unidentified. CDR1 and CDR2 from the germline V gene are SEHNR and FQNEAQ (reference sequence). This CDR3 is 15 amino acids long. With 5 bases clipped from V and 8 bases from J, the junction kept 3 bases outside the gene matches. The data were obtained in a study of T-cell reconstitution after alpha-beta-depleted transplantation in children. General study points: The study traced high day-60 TCRbeta diversity in some patients to surviving recipient T cells and thymic progenitors. Hyperexpanded clones declined; after one year, newly produced T cells mostly supplied diversity. As was reported, about two months after transplant, alpha-beta T cells came from several hundred expanded graft clones.

Preparation of the TCRbeta library involved a method that used unique molecular identifiers. TCRdb reanalysed the PCR reads using MiXCR and keeps one entry per CDR3 protein. The profile shows 7,500 to 9,500 distinct CDR3 sequences, roughly 13% of them singletons. V usage is TRBV7-9 and J usage is TRBJ2-1, with TRBD2 matching over 16 bases. The sequence came from a patient aged 2-10 years who had a stem cell transplant for inherited bone marrow failure, so the T cells may come from the graft donor. Specimen: PBMCs, mostly from graft donor cells, collected 60 days after TCRalphabeta/CD19-depleted stem cell transplant. CDR3 region: CASSPGTSGRDEQFF. The CDR3 region has the DNA TGTGCCAGCAGCCCAGGGACTAGCGGGAGGGATGAGCAGTTCTTC.